The rows below give T cell receptor beta chains drawn from one sample of a study of blood T cells in healthy people across ages. One entry per CDR3 protein results from TCRdb running MiXCR on the 5' RACE reads. The sample has about 1,500,000 distinct CDR3 sequences; roughly 45% are singletons. Input material: blood. The source of these receptors is a woman between 18 and 29 years old in good health. Each CDR3 is given with its conserved first and last residue. D genes are given only for firm matches. Part of the rows lack a size; the others show once, few, many or a class for expanded clones.

size,V,length,J,D,CDR3,DNA
few,TRBV2,13,TRBJ2-1,.,CASSERPTNEQFF,TGTGCCAGCAGTGAACGCCCTACGAATGAGCAGTTCTTC
few,TRBV5-1,14,TRBJ1-2,.,CASSPEDRNYGYTF,TGCGCCAGCAGTCCCGAGGACAGAAACTATGGCTACACCTTC
.,TRBV7-9,15,TRBJ2-1,.,CASSLLLTGPSGQFF,TGTGCCAGCAGCTTATTACTAACCGGCCCTTCCGGGCAGTTCTTC
.,TRBV27,15,TRBJ2-7,TRBD2,CASNPSLAGAHEQYF,TGTGCCAGCAACCCCTCGCTAGCGGGAGCCCACGAGCAGTACTTC
many,TRBV27,14,TRBJ2-7,TRBD2,CASSLRGRSYEQYF,TGTGCCAGCAGTTTACGCGGGAGATCCTACGAGCAGTACTTC
.,TRBV11-2,16,TRBJ2-7,TRBD1,CASSSIKQGSAYEQYF,TGTGCCAGCAGCAGTATTAAACAGGGGAGTGCCTACGAGCAGTACTTC
.,TRBV12-3/TRBV12-4,14,TRBJ2-1,TRBD1,CTSRLGTVYNGQFF,TGTACCAGCAGGTTGGGGACAGTCTACAATGGGCAGTTCTTC
.,TRBV10-3,15,TRBJ2-7,TRBD2,CAISILAGVSYEQYF,TGTGCCATCAGCATTCTAGCGGGCGTCTCCTACGAGCAGTACTTC
few,TRBV7-8,15,TRBJ2-7,.,CASSYSRVLGYEQYF,TGTGCCAGCAGCTATTCCCGGGTCTTAGGATACGAGCAGTACTTC
.,TRBV11-2,15,TRBJ2-1,.,CASSFTESRYNEQFF,TGTGCCAGCAGCTTCACGGAGTCTAGGTACAATGAGCAGTTCTTC
few,TRBV29-1,15,TRBJ2-1,.,CSVESGRAPTNEQFF,TGCAGCGTTGAATCTGGGCGGGCCCCGACGAATGAGCAGTTCTTC
.,TRBV7-2,14,TRBJ1-2,.,CASSVTNTNYGYTF,TGTGCCAGCAGCGTGACAAACACTAACTATGGCTACACCTTC
.,TRBV6-4,13,TRBJ2-3,TRBD2,CASKREGSDTQYF,TGTGCCAGCAAGCGGGAGGGGTCAGATACGCAGTATTTT
.,TRBV21-1,13,TRBJ2-7,.,CASRHERLYEQYF,TGTGCCAGCAGGCACGAGAGGCTATACGAGCAGTACTTC
.,TRBV20-1,15,TRBJ2-2,TRBD1,CSASSGTGNTGELFF,TGCAGTGCTAGTTCGGGGACAGGGAACACCGGGGAGCTGTTTTTT
few,TRBV11-2,17,TRBJ2-3,.,CASSLDSRASGADTQYF,TGTGCCAGCAGCTTAGATAGTAGAGCATCCGGAGCAGATACGCAGTATTTT
few,TRBV20-1,15,TRBJ2-5,.,CSAREIPALQETQYF,TGCAGTGCTAGAGAAATCCCAGCCCTACAAGAGACCCAGTACTTC
.,TRBV4-1,13,TRBJ2-1,.,CASLGLTYNEQFF,TGCGCCAGCCTGGGACTTACATACAATGAGCAGTTCTTC
.,TRBV4-2,15,TRBJ2-7,TRBD2,CASSQSSGGSYEQYF,TGTGCCAGCAGCCAGAGTAGCGGGGGCTCCTACGAGCAGTACTTC
few,TRBV7-2,14,TRBJ1-1,TRBD1,CASSKDRGGTEAFF,TGTGCCAGCAGCAAGGACAGGGGAGGGACTGAAGCTTTCTTT
.,TRBV6-6,15,TRBJ2-7,.,CASSHGGDRVNEQYF,TGTGCCAGCAGCCACGGGGGGGACAGGGTAAACGAGCAGTACTTC
.,TRBV6-1,16,TRBJ1-1,TRBD1,CASSEYVTGGNTEAFF,TGTGCCAGCAGCGAATATGTGACAGGGGGGAACACTGAAGCTTTCTTT
.,TRBV2,15,TRBJ2-5,.,CASSVPDYRQETQYF,TGTGCCAGCAGTGTACCAGACTATCGTCAAGAGACCCAGTACTTC
.,TRBV2,15,TRBJ2-7,.,CASSPPGQFGYEQYF,TGTGCCAGCAGTCCCCCGGGCCAGTTCGGGTACGAGCAGTACTTC
.,TRBV4-1,16,TRBJ2-1,TRBD2,CASSLSPGLAVWEQFF,TGCGCCAGCAGCCTCAGCCCGGGACTAGCGGTATGGGAGCAGTTCTTC
once,TRBV7-3,18,TRBJ2-7,TRBD2,CASSLVSGGQSPYNEQYF,TGTGCCAGCAGCTTAGTTAGCGGGGGGCAGAGTCCCTACAATGAGCAGTACTTC